This T cell receptor beta chain was sequenced in a study of T cell responses to AZD1222 COVID-19 vaccine. Trimming took 4 bases from V and 7 from J; bases not matched to a gene: 10. The V gene's germline CDR1 is SGHTS and CDR2 YDEGEE. The CDR3 runs 15 residues. Here immunoSEQ multiplex PCR was the method, and the copy in TCRdb shows in-frame clones only, minus some. The profile shows 150,000 or so clones, just over 90% of them singletons. The analysis combined second doses at about 4 or about 12 weeks. The chain combines TRBV5-8 with TRBJ1-2, with 10 bases aligning to TRBD1. This material consisted of peripheral blood, taken 28 days after the second AZD1222 dose. This receptor was identified in an adult who received the AZD1222 COVID-19 vaccine. Here the CDR3 reads CASSPDRGRGGGYTF. CDR3 nucleotides: TGTGCCAGCAGCCCCGACAGGGGGCGCGGGGGTGGCTACACCTTC.